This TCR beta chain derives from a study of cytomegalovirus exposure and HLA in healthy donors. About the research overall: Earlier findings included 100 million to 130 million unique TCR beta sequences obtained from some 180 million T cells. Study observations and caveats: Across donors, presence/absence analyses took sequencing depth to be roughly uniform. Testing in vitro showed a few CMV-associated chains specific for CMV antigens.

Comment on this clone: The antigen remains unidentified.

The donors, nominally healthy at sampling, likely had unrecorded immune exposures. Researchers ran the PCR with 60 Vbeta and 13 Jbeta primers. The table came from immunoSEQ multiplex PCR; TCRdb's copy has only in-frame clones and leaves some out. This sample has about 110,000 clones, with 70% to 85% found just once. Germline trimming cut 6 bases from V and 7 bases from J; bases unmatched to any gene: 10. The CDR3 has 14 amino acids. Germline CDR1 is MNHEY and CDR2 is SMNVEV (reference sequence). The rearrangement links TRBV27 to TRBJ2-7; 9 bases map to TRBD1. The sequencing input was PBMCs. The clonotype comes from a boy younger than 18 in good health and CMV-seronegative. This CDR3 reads CASSPGQGSLEQYF. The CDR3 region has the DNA TGTGCCAGCAGCCCGGGACAGGGTTCTTTGGAGCAGTACTTC.